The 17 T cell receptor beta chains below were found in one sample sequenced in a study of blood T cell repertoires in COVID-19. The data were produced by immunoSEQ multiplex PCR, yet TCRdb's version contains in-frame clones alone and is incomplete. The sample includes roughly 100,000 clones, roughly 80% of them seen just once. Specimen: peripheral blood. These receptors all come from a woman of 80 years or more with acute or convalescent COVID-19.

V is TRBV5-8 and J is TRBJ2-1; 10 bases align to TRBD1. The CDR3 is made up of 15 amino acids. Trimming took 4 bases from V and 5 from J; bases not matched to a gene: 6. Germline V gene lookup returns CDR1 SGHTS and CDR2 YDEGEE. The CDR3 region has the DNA TGTGCCAGCAGCAACGTGGGACAGGGGAACAATGAGCAGTTCTTC. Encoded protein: CASSNVGQGNNEQFF.

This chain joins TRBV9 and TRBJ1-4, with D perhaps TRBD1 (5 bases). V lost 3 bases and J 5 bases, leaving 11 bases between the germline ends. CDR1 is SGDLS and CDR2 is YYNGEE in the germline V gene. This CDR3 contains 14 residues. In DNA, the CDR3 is TGTGCCAGCAGCGGGAACAGGAAGAATGAAAAACTGTTTTTT. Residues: CASSGNRKNEKLFF.

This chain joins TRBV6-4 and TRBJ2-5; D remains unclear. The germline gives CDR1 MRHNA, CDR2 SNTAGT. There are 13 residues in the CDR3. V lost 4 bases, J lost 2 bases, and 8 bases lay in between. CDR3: CASSVLQQETQYF. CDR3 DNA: TGTGCCAGCAGTGTGTTACAACAAGAGACCCAGTACTTC.

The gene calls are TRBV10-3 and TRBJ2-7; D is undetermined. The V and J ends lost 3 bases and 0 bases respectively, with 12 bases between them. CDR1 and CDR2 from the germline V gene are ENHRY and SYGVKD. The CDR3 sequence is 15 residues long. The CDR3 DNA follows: TGTGCCATCAGTGACTCTCCCCGGAGCTCCTACGAGCAGTACTTC. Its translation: CAISDSPRSSYEQYF.

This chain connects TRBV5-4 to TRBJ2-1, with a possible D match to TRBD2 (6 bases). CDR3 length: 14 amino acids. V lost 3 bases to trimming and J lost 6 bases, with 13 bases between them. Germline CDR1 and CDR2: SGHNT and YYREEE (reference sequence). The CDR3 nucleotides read TGTGCCAGCAGCTCTCCGGGGAGGCTCAATGAGCAGTTCTTC. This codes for CASSSPGRLNEQFF. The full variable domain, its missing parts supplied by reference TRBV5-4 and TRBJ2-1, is ETGVTQSPTHLIKTRGQQVTLRCSSQSGHNTVSWYQQALGQGPQFIFQYYREEENGRGNFPPRFSGLQFPNYSSELNVNALELDDSALYLCASSSPGRLNEQFFGPGTRLTVL.

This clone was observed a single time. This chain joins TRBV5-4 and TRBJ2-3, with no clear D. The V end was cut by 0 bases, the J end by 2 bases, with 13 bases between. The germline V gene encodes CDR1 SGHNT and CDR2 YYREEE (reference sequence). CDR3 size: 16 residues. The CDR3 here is CASSLGAAINTDTQYF. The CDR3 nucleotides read TGTGCCAGCAGCTTGGGGGCAGCCATCAACACAGATACGCAGTATTTT.

The CDR3, as DNA: TGTGCCAGCAGTGTTGGCGGGAGCGGACGGGACGAGCAGTACTTC. Protein: CASSVGGSGRDEQYF. This rearrangement joins TRBV2 to TRBJ2-7, with 7 bases that match TRBD2. V shed 4 bases and J 5 bases; nucleotides not matched to a gene: 11. Germline V gives CDR1 SNHLY, CDR2 FYNNEI. The CDR3 is made up of 15 amino acids.

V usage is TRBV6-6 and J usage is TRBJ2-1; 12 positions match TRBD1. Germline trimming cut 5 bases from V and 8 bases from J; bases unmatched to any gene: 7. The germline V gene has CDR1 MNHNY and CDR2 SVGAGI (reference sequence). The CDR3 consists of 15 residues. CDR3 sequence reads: CASSPRDRGQDEQFF. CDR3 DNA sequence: TGTGCCAGCAGTCCCCGGGACAGGGGGCAGGATGAGCAGTTCTTC.

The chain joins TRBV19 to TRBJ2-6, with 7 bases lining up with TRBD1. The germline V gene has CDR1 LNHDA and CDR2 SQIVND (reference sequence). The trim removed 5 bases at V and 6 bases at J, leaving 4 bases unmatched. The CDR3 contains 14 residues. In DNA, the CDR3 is TGTGCCAGTAGTCGTACAGGGGAGGCCAACGTCCTGACTTTC. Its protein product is CASSRTGEANVLTF.

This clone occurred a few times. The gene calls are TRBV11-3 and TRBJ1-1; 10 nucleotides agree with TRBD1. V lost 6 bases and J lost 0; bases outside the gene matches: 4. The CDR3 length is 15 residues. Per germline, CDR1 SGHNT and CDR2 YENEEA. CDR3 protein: CASSQTGGMNTEAFF. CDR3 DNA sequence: TGTGCCAGCAGTCAGACAGGGGGCATGAACACTGAAGCTTTCTTT.

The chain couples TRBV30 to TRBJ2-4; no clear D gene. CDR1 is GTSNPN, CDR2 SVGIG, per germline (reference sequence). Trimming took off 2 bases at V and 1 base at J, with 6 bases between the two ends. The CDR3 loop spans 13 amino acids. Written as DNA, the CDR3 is TGTGCCTGGAGTTCGGGTGCCAAAAACATTCAGTACTTC. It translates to CAWSSGAKNIQYF.

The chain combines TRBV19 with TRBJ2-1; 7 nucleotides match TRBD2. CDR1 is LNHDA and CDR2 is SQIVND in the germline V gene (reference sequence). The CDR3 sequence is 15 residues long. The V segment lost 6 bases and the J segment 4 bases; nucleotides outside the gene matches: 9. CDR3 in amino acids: CASRTHVAGYNEQFF. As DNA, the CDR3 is TGTGCCAGTAGAACACACGTAGCGGGTTACAATGAGCAGTTCTTC.

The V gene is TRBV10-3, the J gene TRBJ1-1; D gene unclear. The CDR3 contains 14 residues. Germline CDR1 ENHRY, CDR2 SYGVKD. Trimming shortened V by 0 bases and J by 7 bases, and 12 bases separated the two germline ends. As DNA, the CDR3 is TGTGCCATCAGTGAGTCACGGGGAGGCAATGAAGCTTTCTTT. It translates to CAISESRGGNEAFF.

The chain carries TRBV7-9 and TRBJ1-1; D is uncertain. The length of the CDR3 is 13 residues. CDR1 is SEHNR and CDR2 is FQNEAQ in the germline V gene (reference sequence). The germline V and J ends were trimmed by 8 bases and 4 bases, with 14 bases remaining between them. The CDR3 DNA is TGTGCCAGCTCCTTAGGAGGGTTCACTGAAGCTTTCTTT. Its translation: CASSLGGFTEAFF.

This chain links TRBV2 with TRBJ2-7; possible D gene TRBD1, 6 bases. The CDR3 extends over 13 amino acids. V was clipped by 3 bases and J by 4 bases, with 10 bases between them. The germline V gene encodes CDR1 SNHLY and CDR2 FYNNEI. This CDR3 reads CASSDNRGYEQYF. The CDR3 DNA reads TGTGCCAGCAGTGATAATAGGGGGTACGAGCAGTACTTC.

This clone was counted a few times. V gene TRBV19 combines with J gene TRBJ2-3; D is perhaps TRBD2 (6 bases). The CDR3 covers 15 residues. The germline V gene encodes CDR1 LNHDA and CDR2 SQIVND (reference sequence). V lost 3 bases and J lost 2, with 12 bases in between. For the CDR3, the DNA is TGTGCCAGTAGTATTGGGGGACTGAACACAGATACGCAGTATTTT. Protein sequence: CASSIGGLNTDTQYF.

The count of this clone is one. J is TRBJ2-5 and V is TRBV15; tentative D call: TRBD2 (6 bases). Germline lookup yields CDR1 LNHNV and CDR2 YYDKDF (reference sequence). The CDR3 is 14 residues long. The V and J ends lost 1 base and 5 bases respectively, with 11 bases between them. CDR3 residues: CATSRGRAWETQYF. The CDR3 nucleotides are TGTGCCACCAGCAGAGGGAGGGCCTGGGAGACCCAGTACTTC.